The 29 T cell receptor beta chains below all came from one sample that was sequenced in a study of cytomegalovirus exposure and HLA in healthy donors (dated by TCRdb to the late 2010s). Library creation used the immunoSEQ multiplex PCR assay. For the multiplex PCR, a mixture combining 60 forward primers for TCR Vbeta segments and 13 reverse primers for TCR Jbeta segments was used. The immuneACCESS repertoire file appears here via TCRdb, limited to in-frame rearrangements. These files lack a portion of the clones; in checked studies, under half of the deficit traces to unresolved V genes, and the cause of the others is not known. Within this sample are 130,000 to 150,000 clones, with around 78% of them counted one time only. The ten largest account for 2% to 3% of the sample. Source material: PBMCs. These receptors all stem from a woman between 18 and 29 years old in good health and CMV-seropositive.

This clone was observed a handful of times. The chain is built from TRBV11-2 and TRBJ1-1; D ambiguous. Deletions cut 4 bases from V and 8 bases from J, with 11 bases between. Germline-derived CDR1 and CDR2 are SGHAT and FQNNGV. This CDR3 spans 12 amino acids. Written as DNA, the CDR3 is TGTGCCAGCAGCTCCCGTGGAGGGGAAGCTTTCTTT. As protein: CASSSRGGEAFF.

The V gene is TRBV7-8, the J gene TRBJ1-4; D ambiguous. Germline CDR1 SGHVS, CDR2 FQNEAQ. This CDR3 has 15 residues. V lost 11 bases and J lost 4, with 20 bases in between. CDR3 in DNA: TGTGCCTCCAAGGAGGGAGCCTTGGTTAATGAAAAACTGTTTTTT. This encodes CASKEGALVNEKLFF.

The table lists this clone with a few counts. The chain combines TRBV11-3 with TRBJ2-5; D is unclear. The V end was cut by 1 base, the J end by 2 bases, with 11 bases between. From germline, CDR1 is SGHNT and CDR2 YENEEA. CDR3 length equals 15 residues. Here the CDR3 reads CASSLAIRFQETQYF. The CDR3 nucleotides are TGTGCCAGCAGCTTAGCTATCCGATTTCAAGAGACCCAGTACTTC.

This clone was recorded once. The V call is TRBV4-1, the J call TRBJ2-5; D possibly corresponds to TRBD2 (6 bases). TRBJ2-7 explains the end of the DNA better; the J call may be wrong. In germline, CDR1 is MGHRA, CDR2 YSYEKL. This CDR3 is built from 13 residues. CDR3 in amino acids: CASSRDFSYEQYF. The CDR3 DNA follows: TGCGCCAGCAGCCGGGACTTCTCCTACGAGCAGTACTTC.

The chain uses TRBV14 and TRBJ2-2, with TRBD1 matching 8 bases. V shed 5 bases and J 0 bases; nucleotides not matched to a gene: 5. The germline V gene has CDR1 SGHDN and CDR2 FVKESK. The CDR3 consists of 16 residues. The CDR3 protein is CASSSWTGTNTGELFF. The DNA for the CDR3 is TGTGCCAGCAGCTCATGGACAGGGACGAACACCGGGGAGCTGTTTTTT. The full variable domain, in which reference TRBV14 and TRBJ2-2 provide the parts outside the CDR3, is EAGVTQFPSHSVIEKGQTVTLRCDPISGHDNLYWYRRVMGKEIKFLLHFVKESKQDESGMPNNRFLAERTGGTYSTLKVQPAELEDSGVYFCASSSWTGTNTGELFFGEGSRLTVL.

Written as DNA, the CDR3 is TGTGCCAGCAGATACAGGGGAATTGCAACTAATGAAAAACTGTTTTTT. This translates into CASRYRGIATNEKLFF. The J gene is TRBJ1-4, the V gene TRBV2; TRBD1 matches at 7 bases. The V and J ends lost 6 bases and 0 bases, in that order; junction bases with no gene match: 7. Germline assignment: CDR1 SNHLY and CDR2 FYNNEI. The CDR3 totals 16 residues.

The rearrangement links TRBV18 to TRBJ2-4; D not certain. This CDR3 spans 14 amino acids. Germline loops: CDR1 KGHSH, CDR2 LQKENI. Trimming stripped 6 bases from V and 8 bases from J, with 17 bases between. This CDR3 is CASSPTNIGDIQYF. The CDR3 DNA reads TGTGCCAGCTCGCCTACAAATATCGGAGACATTCAGTACTTC. The full variable domain, completed using reference TRBV18 and TRBJ2-4, is NAGVMQNPRHLVRRRGQEARLRCSPMKGHSHVYWYRQLPEEGLKFMVYLQKENIIDESGMPKERFSAEFPKEGPSILRIQQVVRGDSAAYFCASSPTNIGDIQYFGAGTRLSVL.

This chain links TRBV28 with TRBJ1-2; D unclear. Germline CDR1 reads MDHEN; CDR2 reads SYDVKM. The CDR3 totals 15 residues. V was cut by 1 base and J by 0 bases, with 9 bases left in between. The CDR3 DNA reads as TGTGCCAGCAGTTTATCAGGAACAGCTAACTATGGCTACACCTTC. Translation gives CASSLSGTANYGYTF.

The chain employs TRBV7-9 and TRBJ2-1, with TRBD1 matching 9 bases. V lost 5 bases to trimming and J lost 5 bases; unmatched junction nucleotides: 16. The CDR3 has 18 amino acids. CDR1 is SEHNR and CDR2 is FQNEAQ in the germline V gene (reference sequence). CDR3 sequence: CASSPILNRDRDDNEQFF. The CDR3 region has the DNA TGTGCCAGCAGCCCCATTTTGAACCGGGACAGGGACGACAATGAGCAGTTCTTC.

This clone was detected only a few times. This chain links TRBV5-6 with TRBJ2-7; 8 bases agree with TRBD1. Trimming took 4 bases from V and 2 from J; bases not matched to a gene: 5. The CDR3 has 14 residues. Germline CDR1 and CDR2: SGHDT and YYEEEE. The CDR3 nucleotides are TGTGCCAGCAGCAGAGGACAGGGTGCCTACGAGCAGTACTTC. Translated: CASSRGQGAYEQYF.

The chain is built from TRBV9 and TRBJ2-5; no clear D. The germline CDR1 and CDR2 sequences are SGDLS and YYNGEE. The CDR3 sequence is 14 residues long. The V gene lost 0 bases and the J gene lost 1 base, with 7 bases spanning the gap. CDR3 nucleotides: TGTGCCAGCAGCGTAGGTGGCGGCCAAGAGACCCAGTACTTC. Its protein is CASSVGGGQETQYF.

The chain combines TRBV6-6 with TRBJ2-7, with TRBD2 as a possible D gene (6 bases). Trimming stripped 0 bases from V and 7 bases from J, with 10 bases between. CDR3 size: 13 residues. The germline gives CDR1 MNHNY, CDR2 SVGAGI (reference sequence). The CDR3 is CASSYSYAGEQYF. Written as DNA, the CDR3 is TGTGCCAGCAGTTACTCCTATGCGGGAGAGCAGTACTTC.

This clone was seen a few times. The rearrangement links TRBV19 to TRBJ2-3; TRBD1 aligns across 8 bases. V lost 6 bases, J lost 3 bases, and 5 bases stayed unmatched. The CDR3 covers 14 residues. The V gene's germline CDR1 is LNHDA and CDR2 SQIVND (reference sequence). The CDR3 DNA reads as TGTGCCAGTAGGCGGACAGGGAATACAGATACGCAGTATTTT. Translation gives CASRRTGNTDTQYF.

The chain links TRBV2 to TRBJ2-1; D might be TRBD2 (6 bases). Germline CDR1 reads SNHLY; CDR2 reads FYNNEI. Trimming cost V 6 bases and J 0 bases, with 12 bases left between them. The CDR3 runs to 15 residues. Written as DNA, the CDR3 is TGTGCCAGCAGGCGGGACCGCAGCTCCTACAATGAGCAGTTCTTC. The encoded protein is CASRRDRSSYNEQFF.

Written as DNA, the CDR3 is TGTGCCAGTCTGCCTATAGGGAGCTCCTACAATGAGCAGTTCTTC. As protein: CASLPIGSSYNEQFF. The rearrangement links TRBV10-3 to TRBJ2-1; D may be TRBD2 (5 bases). Germline CDR1 and CDR2: ENHRY and SYGVKD. V dropped 10 bases and J dropped 0 bases, with 16 bases sitting between them. The CDR3 is made up of 15 amino acids.

This clone turned up a few times. The chain recombines TRBV5-1 with TRBJ1-4; D may be TRBD1 (6 bases). The CDR3 consists of 17 residues. CDR1 and CDR2 from the germline V gene are SGHRS and YFSETQ. The ends were cut back, 0 bases at V and 5 bases at J, with 17 bases in the middle. DNA of the CDR3: TGCGCCAGCAGCTTGGTTCCCCTACAGGGCCGGAATGAAAAACTGTTTTTT. Amino acids: CASSLVPLQGRNEKLFF.

V gene TRBV21-1 combines with J gene TRBJ1-1; the table's D gene call, TRBD1, was not cross checked with the DNA. TRBV21-1 is marked as a pseudogene. The CDR3 has 15 amino acids. The CDR3: CASSASGQGNTEAFF. The CDR3 DNA reads TGTGCCAGCAGCGCATCGGGACAGGGGAACACTGAAGCTTTCTTT.

This clone was observed a single time. The V gene is TRBV28, the J gene TRBJ1-2, with D tentatively TRBD1 (5 bases). Germline V gene data show CDR1 as MDHEN and CDR2 as SYDVKM. Trimming removed 1 base at V and 8 bases at J, with 17 bases between. The CDR3 spans 15 residues. The DNA for the CDR3 is TGTGCCAGCAGTTTATCCCCCGGGGGGGTATGGGGCTACACCTTC. Translating gives CASSLSPGGVWGYTF.

The rearrangement links TRBV7-9 to TRBJ2-1; tentative D call: TRBD1 (6 bases). Trimming took 1 base from V and 7 from J, leaving 8 bases between them. The CDR3 length is 13 residues. CDR1 is SEHNR, CDR2 FQNEAQ, per germline (reference sequence). This chain's CDR3 is CASSLGQVNEQFF. The CDR3 bases are TGTGCCAGCAGCTTAGGACAGGTGAATGAGCAGTTCTTC.

In DNA, the CDR3 is TGTGCCAGCAGCCCAAGCGCCGGGACAAGAGTTTATGGCTACACCTTC. Amino acid sequence: CASSPSAGTRVYGYTF. The rearrangement links TRBV7-2 to TRBJ1-2; a possible D gene is TRBD1 (6 bases). V was trimmed by 5 bases and J by 5 bases, leaving 21 bases between them. The germline gives CDR1 SGHTA, CDR2 FQGNSA. The CDR3 contains 16 residues.

This chain connects TRBV7-2 to TRBJ1-5; D might be TRBD1 (5 bases). Germline lookup yields CDR1 SGHTA and CDR2 FQGNSA. Trimming left V 4 bases short and J 5 bases short, with 9 bases between. The CDR3 runs 13 residues. CDR3 coding DNA: TGTGCCAGCAGCTCGACGGGGGATCAGCCCCAGCATTTT. Amino acids: CASSSTGDQPQHF.

The chain recombines TRBV6-1 with TRBJ2-1; 8 nucleotides agree with TRBD1. V was pared by 7 bases and J by 5 bases, with 10 bases of the junction left unmatched. Germline V CDR1 and CDR2: MNHNS, SASEGT. The CDR3 covers 15 residues. As DNA, the CDR3 is TGTGCCAGCAACCCGACAGGGGTGATAAACAATGAGCAGTTCTTC. It encodes CASNPTGVINNEQFF.

The rearrangement joins TRBV5-8 to TRBJ1-1; D remains unclear. V was cut by 2 bases and J by 11 bases, with 13 bases left in between. CDR3 size: 12 residues. Germline V gene data show CDR1 as SGHTS and CDR2 as YDEGEE. Written as DNA, the CDR3 is TGTGCCAGCAGCTTTGACATCCGGAGGGCTTTCTTT. This translates into CASSFDIRRAFF.

The V call is TRBV19, the J call TRBJ1-1; tentatively, D is TRBD1 (6 bases). Germline-derived CDR1 and CDR2 are LNHDA and SQIVND (reference sequence). The ends were cut back, 7 bases at V and 0 bases at J, with 12 bases in the middle. The CDR3 is 14 residues long. The CDR3 DNA sequence: TGTGCCAGTAACACAGGGTACATGAACACTGAAGCTTTCTTT. This sequence encodes CASNTGYMNTEAFF.

The CDR3 region is CASSPSGGKNIQYF. CDR3 nucleotide sequence: TGTGCCAGCAGCCCTAGCGGGGGAAAAAACATTCAGTACTTC. The chain recombines TRBV9 with TRBJ2-4; 10 nucleotides align to TRBD2. V was clipped by 4 bases and J by 4 bases; unmatched bases: 2. The germline V gene has CDR1 SGDLS and CDR2 YYNGEE. This CDR3 has 14 amino acids.

This clone was seen a few times. V is TRBV5-1 and J is TRBJ2-1, with 11 bases identical to TRBD2. The CDR3 loop spans 16 amino acids. The V gene end was trimmed by 3 bases and the J gene end by 2 bases; junction bases not matched to a gene: 4. The V gene's germline CDR1 is SGHRS and CDR2 YFSETQ. The CDR3 reads CASSYVAGGTYNEQFF. CDR3 DNA: TGCGCCAGCAGCTACGTAGCGGGGGGGACCTACAATGAGCAGTTCTTC. The full variable domain, rest sourced from reference TRBV5-1 and TRBJ2-1, is KAGVTQTPRYLIKTRGQQVTLSCSPISGHRSVSWYQQTPGQGLQFLFEYFSETQRNKGNFPGRFSGRQFSNSRSEMNVSTLELGDSALYLCASSYVAGGTYNEQFFGPGTRLTVL.

In its sample, this clone was seen a few times. V is TRBV2 and J is TRBJ1-1; D is ambiguous. V lost 4 bases, J lost 1 base, and 7 bases lay in between. CDR1 is SNHLY and CDR2 is FYNNEI in the germline V gene. CDR3 length equals 13 residues. CDR3 region: CASSAQKNTEAFF. Here the CDR3 DNA reads TGTGCCAGCAGTGCTCAGAAGAACACTGAAGCTTTCTTT. Based on the CDR3 plus reference TRBV2 and TRBJ1-1, the full variable domain is EPEVTQTPSHQVTQMGQEVILRCVPISNHLYFYWYRQILGQKVEFLVSFYNNEISEKSEIFDDQFSVERPDGSNFTLKIRSTKLEDSAMYFCASSAQKNTEAFFGQGTRLTVV.

The chain is built from TRBV2 and TRBJ1-2, with 10 bases fitting TRBD1. CDR3 length: 15 amino acids. V was clipped by 6 bases and J by 4 bases; unmatched bases: 8. Germline V lookup: CDR1 SNHLY, CDR2 FYNNEI. CDR3 coding DNA: TGTGCCAGCAGACCCCCGGGACAGGGGTTCTATGGCTACACCTTC. Translation: CASRPPGQGFYGYTF. The whole variable domain, remainder taken from reference TRBV2 and TRBJ1-2, is EPEVTQTPSHQVTQMGQEVILRCVPISNHLYFYWYRQILGQKVEFLVSFYNNEISEKSEIFDDQFSVERPDGSNFTLKIRSTKLEDSAMYFCASRPPGQGFYGYTFGSGTRLTVV.

There are a few counts of this clone. The V gene is TRBV5-1, the J gene TRBJ2-7, with D possibly TRBD2 on 6 matching bases. Trimming took 3 bases from V and 2 from J, leaving 15 bases between them. CDR3 size: 15 residues. From germline, CDR1 is SGHRS and CDR2 YFSETQ. The CDR3 bases are TGCGCCAGCAGCTCCGGGGGTCTCTCCCCCTACGAGCAGTACTTC. It specifies CASSSGGLSPYEQYF.